The sequence of this T cell receptor (beta chain) was determined in a study of T cells in Graves' hyperthyroidism and ophthalmopathy. The CDR3 is made up of 16 amino acids. From germline, CDR1 is MDHEN and CDR2 SYDVKM. The V and J ends lost 4 bases and 3 bases respectively, with 15 bases between them. The sample holds a few counts of this clonotype. Amplified TCR beta CDR3 regions derived from RNA transcripts. TCR CDR3 underwent first-round RT-PCR with the HTBI primer set. A single record per CDR3 protein comes from TCRdb applying MiXCR to the multiplex PCR reads. The table shows hundreds of thousands of distinct CDR3 sequences, with approximately 15% occurring only once.

The V and J genes are TRBV28 and TRBJ1-4; D possibly corresponds to TRBD1 (6 bases). The sample taken for sequencing was blood. The clonotype originates from a woman in her fifties or sixties with Graves' ophthalmopathy. CDR3 loop: CASSSYRGPPNEKLFF. CDR3 DNA sequence: TGTGCCAGCAGTTCCTACCGGGGGCCCCCTAATGAAAAACTGTTTTTT.